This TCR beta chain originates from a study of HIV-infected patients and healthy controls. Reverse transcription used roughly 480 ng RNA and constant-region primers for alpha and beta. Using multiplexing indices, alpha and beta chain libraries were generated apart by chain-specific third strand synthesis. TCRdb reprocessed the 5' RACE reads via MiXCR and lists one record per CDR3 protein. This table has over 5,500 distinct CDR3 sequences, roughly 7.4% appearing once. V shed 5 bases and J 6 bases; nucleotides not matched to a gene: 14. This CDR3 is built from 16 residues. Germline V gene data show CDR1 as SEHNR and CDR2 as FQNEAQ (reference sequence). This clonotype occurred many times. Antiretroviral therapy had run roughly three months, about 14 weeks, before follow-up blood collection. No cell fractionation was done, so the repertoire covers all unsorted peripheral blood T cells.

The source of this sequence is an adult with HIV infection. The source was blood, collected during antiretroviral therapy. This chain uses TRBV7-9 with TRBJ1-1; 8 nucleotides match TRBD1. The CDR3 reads CASSPDGQGGRSEAFF. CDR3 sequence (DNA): TGTGCCAGCAGCCCTGATGGACAGGGAGGGCGGTCTGAAGCTTTCTTT.